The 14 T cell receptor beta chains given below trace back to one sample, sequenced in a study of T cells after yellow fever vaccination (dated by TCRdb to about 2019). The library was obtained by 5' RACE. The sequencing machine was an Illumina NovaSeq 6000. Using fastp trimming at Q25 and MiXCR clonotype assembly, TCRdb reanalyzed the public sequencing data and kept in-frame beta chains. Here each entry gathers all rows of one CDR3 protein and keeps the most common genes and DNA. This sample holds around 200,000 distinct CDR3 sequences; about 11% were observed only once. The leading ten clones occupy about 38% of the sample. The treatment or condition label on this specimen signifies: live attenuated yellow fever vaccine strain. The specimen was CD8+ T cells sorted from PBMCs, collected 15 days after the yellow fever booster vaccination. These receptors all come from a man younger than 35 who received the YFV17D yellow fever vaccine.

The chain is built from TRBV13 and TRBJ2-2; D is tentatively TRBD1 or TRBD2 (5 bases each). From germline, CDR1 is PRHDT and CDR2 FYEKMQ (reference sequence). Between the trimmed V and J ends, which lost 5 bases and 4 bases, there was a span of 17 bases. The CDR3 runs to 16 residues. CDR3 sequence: CASSLFRRDPTGELFF. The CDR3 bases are TGTGCCAGCAGCCTCTTTCGCCGGGACCCCACCGGGGAGCTGTTTTTT.

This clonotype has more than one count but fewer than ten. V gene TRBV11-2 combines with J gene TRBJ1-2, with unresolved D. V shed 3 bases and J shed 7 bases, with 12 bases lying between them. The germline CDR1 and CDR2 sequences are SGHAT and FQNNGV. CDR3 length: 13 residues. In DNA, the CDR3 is TGTGCCAGCAGCTTCCTCGAAGTGAGTGGCTACACCTTC. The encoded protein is CASSFLEVSGYTF.

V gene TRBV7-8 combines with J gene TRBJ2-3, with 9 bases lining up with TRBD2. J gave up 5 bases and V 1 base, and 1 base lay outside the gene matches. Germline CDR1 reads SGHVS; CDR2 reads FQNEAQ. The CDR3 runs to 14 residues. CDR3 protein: CASSLGRGGDTQYF. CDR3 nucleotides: TGTGCCAGCAGCTTAGGGCGGGGGGGAGATACGCAGTATTTT.

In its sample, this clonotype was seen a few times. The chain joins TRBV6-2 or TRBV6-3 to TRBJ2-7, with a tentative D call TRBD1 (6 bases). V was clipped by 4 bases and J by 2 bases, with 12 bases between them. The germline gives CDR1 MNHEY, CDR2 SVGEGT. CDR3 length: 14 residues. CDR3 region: CASSSRQDPYEQYV. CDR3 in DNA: TGTGCCAGCAGTTCACGACAGGACCCCTACGAGCAGTACGTC.

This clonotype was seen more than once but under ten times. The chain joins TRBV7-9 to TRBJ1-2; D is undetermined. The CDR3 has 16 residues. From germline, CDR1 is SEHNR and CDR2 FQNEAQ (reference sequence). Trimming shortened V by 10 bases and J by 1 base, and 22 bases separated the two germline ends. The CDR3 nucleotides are TGTGCCACCGGCCCCCCTCTCGGAGGGTTTAACTATGGCTACACCTTC. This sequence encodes CATGPPLGGFNYGYTF.

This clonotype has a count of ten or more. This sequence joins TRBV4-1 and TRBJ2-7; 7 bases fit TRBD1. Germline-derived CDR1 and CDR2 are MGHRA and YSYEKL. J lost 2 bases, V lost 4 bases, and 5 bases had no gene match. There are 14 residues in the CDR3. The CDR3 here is CASSPGQRAYEQYF. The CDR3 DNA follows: TGCGCCAGCAGCCCGGGACAGAGAGCCTACGAGCAGTACTTC.

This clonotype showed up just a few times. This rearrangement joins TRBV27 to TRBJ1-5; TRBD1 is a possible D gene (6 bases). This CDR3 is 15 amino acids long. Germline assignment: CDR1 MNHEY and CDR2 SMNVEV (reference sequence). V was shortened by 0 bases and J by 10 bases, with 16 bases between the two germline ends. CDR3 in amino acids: CASSLSLDSRGPQHF. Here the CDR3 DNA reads TGTGCCAGCAGTTTATCGTTGGACAGCCGGGGTCCCCAGCATTTT.

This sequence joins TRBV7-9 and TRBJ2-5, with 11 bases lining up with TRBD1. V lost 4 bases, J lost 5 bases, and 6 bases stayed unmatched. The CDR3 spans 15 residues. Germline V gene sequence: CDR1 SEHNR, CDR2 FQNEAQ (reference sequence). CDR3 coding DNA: TGTGCCAGCAGCTCCCGGACAGGGGGCGGTGAGACCCAGTACTTC. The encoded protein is CASSSRTGGGETQYF. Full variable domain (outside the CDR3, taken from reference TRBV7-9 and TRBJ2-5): DTGVSQNPRHKITKRGQNVTFRCDPISEHNRLYWYRQTLGQGPEFLTYFQNEAQLEKSRLLSDRFSAERPKGSFSTLEIQRTEQGDSAMYLCASSSRTGGGETQYFGPGTRLLVL.

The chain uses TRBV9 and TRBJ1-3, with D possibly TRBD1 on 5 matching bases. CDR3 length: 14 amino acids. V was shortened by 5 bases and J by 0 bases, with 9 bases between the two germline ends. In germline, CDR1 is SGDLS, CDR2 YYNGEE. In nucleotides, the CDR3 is TGTGCCAGCAGGGGGGTGCTCTCTGGAAACACCATATATTTT. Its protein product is CASRGVLSGNTIYF.

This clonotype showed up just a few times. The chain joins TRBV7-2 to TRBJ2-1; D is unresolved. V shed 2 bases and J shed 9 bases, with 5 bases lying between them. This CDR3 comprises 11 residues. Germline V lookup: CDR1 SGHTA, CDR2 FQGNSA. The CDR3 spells CASSLLLEQFF. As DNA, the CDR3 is TGTGCCAGCAGCTTATTACTTGAGCAGTTCTTC.

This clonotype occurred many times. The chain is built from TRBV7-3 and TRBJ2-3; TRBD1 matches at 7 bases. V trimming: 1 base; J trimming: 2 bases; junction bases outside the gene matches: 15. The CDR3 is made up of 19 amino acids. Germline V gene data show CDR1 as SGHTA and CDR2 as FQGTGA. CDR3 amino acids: CASSLIADREGGPTDTQYF. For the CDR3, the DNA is TGTGCCAGCAGCTTAATTGCTGACCGCGAAGGGGGCCCCACAGATACGCAGTATTTT.

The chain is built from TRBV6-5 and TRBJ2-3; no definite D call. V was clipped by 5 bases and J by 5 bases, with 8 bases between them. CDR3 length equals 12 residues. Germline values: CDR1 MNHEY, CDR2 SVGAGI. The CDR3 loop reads CASSRSGDTQYF. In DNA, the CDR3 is TGTGCCAGCAGTCGTTCTGGAGATACGCAGTATTTT.

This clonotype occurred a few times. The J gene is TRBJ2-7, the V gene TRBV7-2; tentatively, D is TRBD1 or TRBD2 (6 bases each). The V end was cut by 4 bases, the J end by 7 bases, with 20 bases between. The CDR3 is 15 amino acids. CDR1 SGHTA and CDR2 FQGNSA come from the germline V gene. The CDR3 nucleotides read TGTGCCAGCAGCTCCCGGGTACGGGGGCCAGGGGAGCAGTACTTC. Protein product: CASSSRVRGPGEQYF. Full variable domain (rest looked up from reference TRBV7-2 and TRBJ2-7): GAGVSQSPSNKVTEKGKDVELRCDPISGHTALYWYRQSLGQGLEFLIYFQGNSAPDKSGLPSDRFSAERTGGSVSTLTIQRTQQEDSAVYLCASSSRVRGPGEQYFGPGTRLTVT.

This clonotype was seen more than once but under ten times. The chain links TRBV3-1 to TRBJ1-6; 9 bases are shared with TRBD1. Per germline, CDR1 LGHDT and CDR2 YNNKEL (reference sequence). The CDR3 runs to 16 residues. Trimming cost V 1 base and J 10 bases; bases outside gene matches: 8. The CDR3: CASSQGPGTGQSPLHF. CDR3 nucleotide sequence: TGTGCCAGCAGCCAAGGGCCCGGGACAGGGCAATCACCCCTCCACTTT.